This paragraph covers one T cell receptor (beta chain) sequence. These data originate in a study of T cell repertoires in cytomegalovirus infection. TCRdb processed the reads anew with MiXCR; each CDR3 protein has one entry. The sample has 170,000 or so distinct CDR3 sequences; about a sixth are singletons. The J segment lost 2 bases and the V segment lost 4 bases, leaving 5 bases of the junction unmatched. The CDR3 length is 15 residues. From germline, CDR1 is SEHNR and CDR2 FQNEAQ (reference sequence). Sample: CD8+ T cells from PBMCs. J is TRBJ2-7 and V is TRBV7-9, with 10 bases lining up with TRBD2. This sequence was found in a human donor in good health (CMV status not recorded). Some clones in this sample may be carry-over from other donors' samples. The CDR3 sequence is CASSSLAGAPYEQYF. The DNA for the CDR3 is TGTGCCAGCAGCTCCCTAGCGGGGGCCCCCTACGAGCAGTACTTC.